This T cell receptor beta chain was retrieved from a study of cytomegalovirus exposure and HLA in healthy donors. PCR was performed using 60 Vbeta and 13 Jbeta primers. Per the authors' pipeline: Among the unique TCR beta chains that a later analysis counted, about 84 million in all, about 12 million were shared. This table comes from immunoSEQ multiplex PCR, and its TCRdb copy is limited to in-frame clones, with some not included. D and trimming were read from the DNA, whereas the V and J calls and clone size are those reported in that table. Among under 130,000 clones listed, around 80% were seen once. This CDR3 has 14 amino acids. Looked up from germline, CDR1 is MNHNY and CDR2 is SVGAGI (reference sequence). V was pared by 6 bases and J by 3 bases, with 6 bases of the junction left unmatched. Although they were nominally healthy when sampled, donors likely had unrecorded immune exposures. In the case of this clone: What it binds is unknown.

General study points: TRBV6-2, TRBV6-3 and other indistinguishable V segments were excluded. What TCR beta sequences reportedly achieved was accurate prediction of HLA-A and HLA-B alleles in most subjects.

The receptor comes from a woman aged 40 to 50 in good health and CMV-seronegative. Sequences were obtained from PBMCs. The chain employs TRBV6-6 and TRBJ1-2; 8 bases line up with TRBD1. This CDR3 is CASSRTGRDYGYTF. The CDR3 DNA reads as TGTGCCAGCAGCAGGACAGGGAGGGACTATGGCTACACCTTC.